The rows below give T cell receptor beta chains drawn from one sample of a study of cytomegalovirus exposure and HLA in healthy donors. Repertoires were generated with immunoSEQ multiplex PCR, while TCRdb's copy carries only in-frame clones and drops some. Of 75,000 to 95,000 clones listed, around 85% are singletons. The material sequenced was PBMCs. The receptor set was obtained from a human donor in good health. CDR3s include the opening cysteine and the closing phenylalanine or tryptophan. The order of the fields is V gene, CDR3 length, clone size, J gene, D gene, CDR3 protein, CDR3 DNA. A D gene is named only where the DNA matches it firmly. Clone size is stated in some rows and not others, as once, few, many or a class when expanded.

TRBV2	14	NA	TRBJ1-1	TRBD1	CASSRTGEGTEAFF	TGTGCCAGCAGTAGGACAGGGGAGGGGACTGAAGCTTTCTTT
TRBV4-3	20	NA	TRBJ2-4	TRBD2	CASSQDLLAGAVGAKNIQYF	TGCGCCAGCAGCCAAGATCTACTAGCGGGGGCCGTAGGAGCCAAAAACATTCAGTACTTC
TRBV7-9	16	few	TRBJ2-4	NA	CASSPGTLRAKNIQYF	TGTGCCAGCAGCCCTGGGACACTCCGAGCCAAAAACATTCAGTACTTC
TRBV6-5	13	NA	TRBJ1-2	TRBD1	CASSRTGGSGYTF	TGTGCCAGCAGTCGGACAGGGGGTAGTGGCTACACCTTC
TRBV5-1	15	NA	TRBJ2-3	NA	CASSLGHMSTDTQYF	TGCGCCAGCAGCTTGGGACACATGAGCACAGATACGCAGTATTTT
TRBV30	14	few	TRBJ1-4	NA	CAWGLGGAGEKLFF	TGTGCCTGGGGGTTGGGTGGGGCAGGTGAAAAACTGTTTTTT
TRBV11-2	14	NA	TRBJ1-2	TRBD1	CASSFPGGLYGYTF	TGTGCCAGCAGCTTCCCAGGGGGTCTCTATGGCTACACCTTC
TRBV25-1	14	NA	TRBJ2-7	NA	CASSDRGAAYEQYF	TGTGCCAGCAGTGATAGGGGCGCCGCCTACGAGCAGTACTTC
TRBV7-6	15	NA	TRBJ2-5	TRBD2	CASSPSGGAQETQYF	TGTGCCAGCAGCCCTAGCGGGGGGGCCCAAGAGACCCAGTACTTC
TRBV29-1	13	NA	TRBJ2-5	NA	CSVSWGGGETQYF	TGCAGCGTTTCCTGGGGCGGTGGAGAGACCCAGTACTTC
TRBV4-2	15	NA	TRBJ2-1	TRBD2	CASSQEGVAGGQQFF	TGTGCCAGCAGCCAAGAAGGAGTAGCGGGGGGCCAGCAGTTCTTC
TRBV19	12	NA	TRBJ1-6	TRBD1	CASSTDRGPLHF	TGTGCCAGTAGTACGGACAGGGGGCCCCTCCACTTT
TRBV6-5	15	NA	TRBJ2-2	TRBD1	CASSRQGARTGELFF	TGTGCCAGCAGCCGACAGGGGGCGAGGACCGGGGAGCTGTTTTTT
TRBV30	11	once	TRBJ1-1	NA	CAWSEGCKAFF	TGTGCCTGGAGTGAGGGGTGTAAAGCTTTCTTT
TRBV10-2	18	once	TRBJ2-5	TRBD2	CASSEFGLAGGIQETQYF	TGCGCCAGCAGTGAGTTCGGACTAGCGGGGGGAATTCAAGAGACCCAGTACTTC
TRBV6-1	15	NA	TRBJ1-1	NA	CASSDAEGEATEAFF	TGTGCCAGCAGCGATGCGGAGGGCGAGGCCACTGAAGCTTTCTTT
TRBV29-1	14	NA	TRBJ1-2	TRBD1	CSAATGGENYGYPF	TGCAGCGCAGCAACAGGGGGCGAAAACTATGGCTACCCCTTC
TRBV7-9	16	NA	TRBJ2-5	TRBD2	CASSVAGTSGGMAQYF	TGTGCCAGCAGCGTGGCCGGGACTAGCGGGGGTATGGCCCAGTACTTC
TRBV7-8	14	NA	TRBJ2-7	TRBD1	CASSLLQGTYEQYF	TGTGCCAGCAGCTTATTACAGGGGACCTACGAGCAGTACTTC
TRBV11-2	12	NA	TRBJ1-1	TRBD1	CASSSGQGRAFF	TGTGCCAGCAGCTCCGGACAGGGTAGGGCTTTCTTT
TRBV9	16	NA	TRBJ2-2	NA	CASSSRVEVYTGELFF	TGTGCCAGCAGCTCCCGGGTCGAGGTGTACACCGGGGAGCTGTTTTTT
TRBV10-3	12	NA	TRBJ1-2	NA	CAISGEDYGYPF	TGTGCCATCAGTGGGGAGGACTATGGCTACCCCTTC
TRBV11-2	14	NA	TRBJ1-1	NA	CASSPGSLSTEAFF	TGTGCCAGCAGCCCGGGGTCCCTAAGCACTGAAGCTTTCTTT
TRBV5-1	16	few	TRBJ2-7	TRBD1	CASSFSGRDRTYEQYF	TGCGCCAGCAGCTTCTCAGGCCGGGACAGGACCTACGAGCAGTACTTC
TRBV10-2	12	few	TRBJ2-7	NA	CASSESLHEQYF	TGCGCCAGCAGTGAAAGCCTACACGAGCAGTACTTC
TRBV21-1	15	NA	TRBJ1-3	NA	CASSEPHRAGNTIYF	TGTGCCAGCAGCGAGCCTCACAGGGCTGGAAACACCATATATTTT
TRBV15	16	NA	TRBJ1-5	TRBD1	CATSQHGQGFAQPQHF	TGTGCCACCAGCCAACACGGACAGGGTTTTGCTCAGCCCCAGCATTTT
TRBV5-6	16	NA	TRBJ1-3	NA	CASSLDPSGSGNTIYF	TGTGCCAGCAGCTTGGACCCTTCCGGCTCTGGAAACACCATATATTTT
TRBV27	16	NA	TRBJ2-6	NA	CASSSQVRSGANVLTF	TGTGCCAGCAGTTCCCAGGTGAGATCTGGGGCCAACGTCCTGACTTTC
TRBV10-1	16	NA	TRBJ2-5	NA	CASSAEPGLPHETQYF	TGCGCCAGCAGTGCCGAGCCGGGACTCCCCCATGAGACCCAGTACTTC
TRBV7-2	14	NA	TRBJ2-5	NA	CASSYDLGGETQYF	TGTGCCAGCAGCTATGACTTGGGTGGAGAGACCCAGTACTTC
TRBV27	16	NA	TRBJ2-7	NA	CASSLSVGRGAGEQYF	TGTGCCAGCAGTTTATCGGTAGGGAGAGGAGCAGGCGAGCAGTACTTC
TRBV7-8	14	NA	TRBJ1-1	NA	CASSLDPVNTEAFF	TGTGCCAGCAGCTTAGACCCAGTGAACACTGAAGCTTTCTTT
TRBV4-1	16	NA	TRBJ2-3	TRBD2	CASSQVERGATDTQYF	TGCGCCAGCAGCCAAGTCGAGCGGGGGGCCACAGATACGCAGTATTTT
TRBV5-1	16	NA	TRBJ1-2	TRBD1	CASSLAVGTDYYGYTF	TGCGCCAGCAGCTTGGCGGTAGGGACAGATTACTATGGCTACACCTTC
TRBV6-1	14	NA	TRBJ1-2	TRBD1	CASSLLGQGDGYTF	TGTGCCAGCAGTCTCCTAGGGCAGGGGGATGGCTACACCTTC
TRBV29-1	14	NA	TRBJ2-7	NA	CSVKVRGSGYEQYF	TGCAGCGTTAAGGTCCGAGGTTCCGGCTACGAGCAGTACTTC
TRBV5-4	15	once	TRBJ1-2	NA	CASSFFGGAIYGYTF	TGTGCCAGCAGCTTTTTCGGGGGGGCAATCTATGGCTACACCTTC
TRBV9	15	NA	TRBJ2-3	NA	CASSETSKGTDTQYF	TGTGCCAGCAGCGAGACTAGTAAAGGCACAGATACGCAGTATTTT
TRBV14	14	NA	TRBJ1-4	NA	CASSQLEQREKLFF	TGTGCCAGCAGCCAACTTGAGCAGAGGGAGAAACTGTTTTTT
TRBV5-6	13	NA	TRBJ1-2	NA	CASSSQGNYGYTF	TGTGCCAGCAGCTCACAGGGAAACTATGGCTACACCTTC